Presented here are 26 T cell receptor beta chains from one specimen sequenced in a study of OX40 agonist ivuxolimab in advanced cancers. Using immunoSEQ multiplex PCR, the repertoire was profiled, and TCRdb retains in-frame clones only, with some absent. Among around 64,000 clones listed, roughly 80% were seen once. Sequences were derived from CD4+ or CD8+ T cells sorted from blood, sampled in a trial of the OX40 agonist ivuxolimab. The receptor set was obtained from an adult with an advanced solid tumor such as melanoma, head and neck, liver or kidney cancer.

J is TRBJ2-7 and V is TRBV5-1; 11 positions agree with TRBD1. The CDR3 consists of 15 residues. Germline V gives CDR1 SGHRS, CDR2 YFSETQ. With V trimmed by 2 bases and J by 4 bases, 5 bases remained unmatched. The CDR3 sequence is CASSFRTGGGYEQYF. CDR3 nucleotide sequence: TGCGCCAGCAGCTTTCGGACAGGGGGCGGGTACGAGCAGTACTTC.

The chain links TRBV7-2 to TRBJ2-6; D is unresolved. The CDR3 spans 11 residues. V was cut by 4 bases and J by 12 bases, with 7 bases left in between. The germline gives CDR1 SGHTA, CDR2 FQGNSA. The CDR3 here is CASSSYTVLTF. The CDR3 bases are TGTGCCAGCAGCTCTTACACCGTCCTGACTTTC.

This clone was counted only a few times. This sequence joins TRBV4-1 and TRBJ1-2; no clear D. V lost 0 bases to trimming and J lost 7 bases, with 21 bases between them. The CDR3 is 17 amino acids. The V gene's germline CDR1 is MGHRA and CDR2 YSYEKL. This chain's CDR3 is CASSQDTLKGGASGYTF. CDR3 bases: TGCGCCAGCAGCCAAGATACCCTCAAAGGCGGAGCTAGTGGCTACACCTTC.

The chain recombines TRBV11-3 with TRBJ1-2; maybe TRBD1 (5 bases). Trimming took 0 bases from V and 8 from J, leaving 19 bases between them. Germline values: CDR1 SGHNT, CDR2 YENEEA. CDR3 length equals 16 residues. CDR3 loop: CASSLEGTVNLGGYTF. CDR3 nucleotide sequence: TGTGCCAGCAGCTTAGAGGGGACGGTCAACCTTGGGGGCTACACCTTC.

Written as DNA, the CDR3 is TGTGCCAGCAGTGGCGGGACTAGCGCAGATACGCAGTATTTT. It codes for CASSGGTSADTQYF. The rearrangement links TRBV2 to TRBJ2-3, with TRBD2 matching 10 bases. With 4 bases clipped from V and 4 bases from J, the junction kept 2 bases outside the gene matches. Germline CDR1 SNHLY, CDR2 FYNNEI. The CDR3 spans 14 residues.

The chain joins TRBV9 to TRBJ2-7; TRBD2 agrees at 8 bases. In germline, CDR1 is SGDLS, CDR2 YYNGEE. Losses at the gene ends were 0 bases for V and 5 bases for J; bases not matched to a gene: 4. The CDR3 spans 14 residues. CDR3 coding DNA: TGTGCCAGCAGCGTAGAGAGCGGGGGAAACGAGCAGTACTTC. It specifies CASSVESGGNEQYF.

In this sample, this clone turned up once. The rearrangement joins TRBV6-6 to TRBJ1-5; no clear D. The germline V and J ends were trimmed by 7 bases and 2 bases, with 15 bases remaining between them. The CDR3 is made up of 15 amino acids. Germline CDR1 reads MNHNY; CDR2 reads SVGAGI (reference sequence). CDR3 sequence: CASTRTEVGNQPQHF. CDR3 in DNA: TGTGCCAGCACGCGGACGGAGGTTGGCAATCAGCCCCAGCATTTT.

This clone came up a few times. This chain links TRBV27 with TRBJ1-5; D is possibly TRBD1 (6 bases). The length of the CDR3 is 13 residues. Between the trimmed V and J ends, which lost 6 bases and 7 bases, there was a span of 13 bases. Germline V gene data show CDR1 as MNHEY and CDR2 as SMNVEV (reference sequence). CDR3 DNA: TGTGCCAGCAGCCCACAGGGCCCCCAGCCCCAGCATTTT. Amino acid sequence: CASSPQGPQPQHF.

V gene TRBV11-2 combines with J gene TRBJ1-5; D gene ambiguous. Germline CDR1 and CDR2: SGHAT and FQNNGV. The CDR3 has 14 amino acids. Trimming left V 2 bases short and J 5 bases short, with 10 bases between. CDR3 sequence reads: CASSLSGGDQPQHF. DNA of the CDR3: TGTGCCAGCAGCTTAAGTGGCGGGGATCAGCCCCAGCATTTT.

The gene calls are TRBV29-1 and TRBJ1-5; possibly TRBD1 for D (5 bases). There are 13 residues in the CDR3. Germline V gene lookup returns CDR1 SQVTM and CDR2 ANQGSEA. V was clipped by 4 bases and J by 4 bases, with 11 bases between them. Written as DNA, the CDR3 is TGCAGCGTTGGACTTGGGGCGAATCAGCCCCAGCATTTT. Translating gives CSVGLGANQPQHF.

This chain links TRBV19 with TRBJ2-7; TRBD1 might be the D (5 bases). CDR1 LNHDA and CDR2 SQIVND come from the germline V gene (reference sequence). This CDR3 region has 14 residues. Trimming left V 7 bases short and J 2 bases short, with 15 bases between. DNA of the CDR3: TGTGCCAGTAACCCCAGGGAAGTTCCCTACGAGCAGTACTTC. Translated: CASNPREVPYEQYF.

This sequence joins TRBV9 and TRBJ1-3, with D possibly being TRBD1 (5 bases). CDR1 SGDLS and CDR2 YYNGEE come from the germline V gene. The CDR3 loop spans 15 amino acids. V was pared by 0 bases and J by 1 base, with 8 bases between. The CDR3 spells CASSVDWTSGNTIYF. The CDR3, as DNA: TGTGCCAGCAGCGTAGACTGGACATCTGGAAACACCATATATTTT. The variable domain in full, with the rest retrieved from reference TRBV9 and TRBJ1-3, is DSGVTQTPKHLITATGQRVTLRCSPRSGDLSVYWYQQSLDQGLQFLIQYYNGEERAKGNILERFSAQQFPDLHSELNLSSLELGDSALYFCASSVDWTSGNTIYFGEGSWLTVV.

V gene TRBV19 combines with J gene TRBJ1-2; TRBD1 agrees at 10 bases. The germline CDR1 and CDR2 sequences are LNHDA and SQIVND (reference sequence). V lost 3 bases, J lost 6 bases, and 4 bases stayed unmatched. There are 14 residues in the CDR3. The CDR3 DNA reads TGTGCCAGTAGTATCGACAGGGGGCTCGATGGCTACACCTTC. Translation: CASSIDRGLDGYTF.

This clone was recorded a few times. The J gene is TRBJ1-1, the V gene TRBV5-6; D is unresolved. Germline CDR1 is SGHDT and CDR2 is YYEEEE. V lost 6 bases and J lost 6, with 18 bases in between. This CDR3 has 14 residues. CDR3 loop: CASTLWGGYSEAFF. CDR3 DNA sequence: TGTGCCAGCACTCTTTGGGGAGGATATTCTGAAGCTTTCTTT. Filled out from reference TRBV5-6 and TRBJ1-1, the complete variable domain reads DAGVTQSPTHLIKTRGQQVTLRCSPKSGHDTVSWYQQALGQGPQFIFQYYEEEERQRGNFPDRFSGHQFPNYSSELNVNALLLGDSALYLCASTLWGGYSEAFFGQGTRLTVV.

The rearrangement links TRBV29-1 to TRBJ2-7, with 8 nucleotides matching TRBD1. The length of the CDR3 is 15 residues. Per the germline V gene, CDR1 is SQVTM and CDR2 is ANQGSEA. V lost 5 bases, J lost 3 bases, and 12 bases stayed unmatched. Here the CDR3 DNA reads TGCAGCGTTCGATACCAGGGGGCGCGGGACTACGAGCAGTACTTC. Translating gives CSVRYQGARDYEQYF.

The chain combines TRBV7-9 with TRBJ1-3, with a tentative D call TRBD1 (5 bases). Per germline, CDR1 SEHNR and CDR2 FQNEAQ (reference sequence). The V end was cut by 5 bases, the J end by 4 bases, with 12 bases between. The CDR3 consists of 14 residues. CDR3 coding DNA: TGTGCCAGCAGCCCGGGGGGGTACGGAAACACCATATATTTT. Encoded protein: CASSPGGYGNTIYF.

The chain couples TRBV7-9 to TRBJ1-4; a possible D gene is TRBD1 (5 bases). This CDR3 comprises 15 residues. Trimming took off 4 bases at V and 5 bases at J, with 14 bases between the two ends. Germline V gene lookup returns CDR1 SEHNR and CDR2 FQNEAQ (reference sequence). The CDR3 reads CASSSPTGDNEKLFF. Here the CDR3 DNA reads TGTGCCAGCAGCTCCCCAACAGGAGACAATGAAAAACTGTTTTTT.

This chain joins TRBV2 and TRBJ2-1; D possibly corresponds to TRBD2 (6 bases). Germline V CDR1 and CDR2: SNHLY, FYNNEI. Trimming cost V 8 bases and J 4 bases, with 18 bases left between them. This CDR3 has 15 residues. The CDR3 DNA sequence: TGTGCCAGCCAAAAGGGAGGTAGCGTGTACAATGAGCAGTTCTTC. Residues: CASQKGGSVYNEQFF. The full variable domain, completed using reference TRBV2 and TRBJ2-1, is EPEVTQTPSHQVTQMGQEVILRCVPISNHLYFYWYRQILGQKVEFLVSFYNNEISEKSEIFDDQFSVERPDGSNFTLKIRSTKLEDSAMYFCASQKGGSVYNEQFFGPGTRLTVL.

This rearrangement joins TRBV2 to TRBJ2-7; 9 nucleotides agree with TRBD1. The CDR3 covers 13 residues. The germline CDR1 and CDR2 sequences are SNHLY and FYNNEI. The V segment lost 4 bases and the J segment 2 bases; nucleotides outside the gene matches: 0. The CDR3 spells CASSGTGAYEQYF. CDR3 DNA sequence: TGTGCCAGCAGTGGGACAGGGGCCTACGAGCAGTACTTC.

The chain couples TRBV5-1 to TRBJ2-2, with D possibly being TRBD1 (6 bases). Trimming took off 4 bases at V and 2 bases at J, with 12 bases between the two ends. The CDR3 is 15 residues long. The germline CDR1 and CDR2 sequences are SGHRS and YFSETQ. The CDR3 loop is CASSRQGPNTGELFF. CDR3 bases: TGCGCCAGCAGCCGGCAGGGGCCAAACACCGGGGAGCTGTTTTTT. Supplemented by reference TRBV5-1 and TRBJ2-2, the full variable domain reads KAGVTQTPRYLIKTRGQQVTLSCSPISGHRSVSWYQQTPGQGLQFLFEYFSETQRNKGNFPGRFSGRQFSNSRSEMNVSTLELGDSALYLCASSRQGPNTGELFFGEGSRLTVL.

CDR3: CASSDGAGIGNEQFF. As DNA, the CDR3 is TGTGCCAGCAGTGACGGGGCGGGAATTGGGAATGAGCAGTTCTTC. The chain recombines TRBV6-4 with TRBJ2-1, with D possibly TRBD2 on 6 matching bases. The CDR3 consists of 15 residues. The V end was cut by 2 bases, the J end by 7 bases, with 15 bases between. The germline V gene encodes CDR1 MRHNA and CDR2 SNTAGT.

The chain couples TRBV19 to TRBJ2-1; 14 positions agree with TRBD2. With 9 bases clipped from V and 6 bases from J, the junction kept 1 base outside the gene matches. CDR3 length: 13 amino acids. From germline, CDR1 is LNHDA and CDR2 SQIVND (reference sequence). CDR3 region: CASGLAGGNEQFF. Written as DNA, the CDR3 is TGTGCCAGCGGACTAGCGGGGGGCAATGAGCAGTTCTTC.

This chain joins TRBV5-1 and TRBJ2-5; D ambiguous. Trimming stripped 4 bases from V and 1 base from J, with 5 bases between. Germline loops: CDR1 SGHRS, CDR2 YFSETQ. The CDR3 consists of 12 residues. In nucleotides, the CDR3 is TGCGCCAGCAGCCGGGCCCAAGAGACCCAGTACTTC. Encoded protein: CASSRAQETQYF.

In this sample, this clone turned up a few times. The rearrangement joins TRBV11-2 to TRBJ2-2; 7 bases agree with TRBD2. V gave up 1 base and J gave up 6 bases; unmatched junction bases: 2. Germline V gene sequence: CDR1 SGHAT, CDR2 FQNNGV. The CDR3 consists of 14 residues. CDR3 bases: TGTGCCAGCAGCTTAGTACGGGGGGCCGGGGAGCTGTTTTTT. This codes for CASSLVRGAGELFF.

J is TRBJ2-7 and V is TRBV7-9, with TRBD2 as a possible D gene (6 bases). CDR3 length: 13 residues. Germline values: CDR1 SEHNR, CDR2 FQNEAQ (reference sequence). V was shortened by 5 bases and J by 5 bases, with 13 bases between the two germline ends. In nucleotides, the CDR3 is TGTGCCAGCAGCCCTGGCCGGGGGAACGAGCAGTACTTC. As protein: CASSPGRGNEQYF. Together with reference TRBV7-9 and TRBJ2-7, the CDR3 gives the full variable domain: DTGVSQNPRHKITKRGQNVTFRCDPISEHNRLYWYRQTLGQGPEFLTYFQNEAQLEKSRLLSDRFSAERPKGSFSTLEIQRTEQGDSAMYLCASSPGRGNEQYFGPGTRLTVT.

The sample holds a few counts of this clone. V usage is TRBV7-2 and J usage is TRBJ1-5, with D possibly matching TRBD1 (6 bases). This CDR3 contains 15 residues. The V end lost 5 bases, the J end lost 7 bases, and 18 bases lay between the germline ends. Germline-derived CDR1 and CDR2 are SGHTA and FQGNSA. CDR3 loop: CASSPAWGAHQPQHF. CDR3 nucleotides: TGTGCCAGCAGCCCTGCGTGGGGGGCTCACCAGCCCCAGCATTTT.